Shown below are 2 T cell receptor beta chains from a single sample sequenced in a study of blood T cell repertoires in COVID-19. Assay used: immunoSEQ multiplex PCR; TCRdb lists only in-frame clones, some missing. The sample lists some 250,000 clones; around nine tenths were seen once. Sequenced input: PBMCs or T cells enriched from blood (not recorded which). Receptors were obtained from a man between 40 and 49 years old who had recovered from COVID-19.

The V gene is TRBV7-9, the J gene TRBJ2-5; no clear D. The CDR3 extends over 15 amino acids. Trimming removed 8 bases from V and 7 bases from J, with 23 bases in between. CDR1 SEHNR and CDR2 FQNEAQ come from the germline V gene (reference sequence). CDR3 in DNA: TGTGCCAGCCGAGCCGCTAATTCGTTACGCGGGACCCAGTACTTC. This translates into CASRAANSLRGTQYF.

The J gene is TRBJ1-1, the V gene TRBV5-8, with D maybe TRBD1 (5 bases). The CDR3 totals 13 residues. Trimming left V 4 bases short and J 4 bases short, with 11 bases between. Germline V gene data show CDR1 as SGHTS and CDR2 as YDEGEE. The CDR3 DNA reads as TGTGCCAGCAGCAAAAGCAGGGTCACTGAAGCTTTCTTT. It translates to CASSKSRVTEAFF.